This T cell receptor (beta chain) was sequenced during a study of T-cell reconstitution after alpha-beta-depleted transplantation in children. Unique molecular identifiers were incorporated into the prepared TCRbeta library. TCRdb ran MiXCR on the PCR reads and lists one entry per CDR3 protein. The sample consists of about 610,000 distinct CDR3 sequences, 10% to 13% of them appearing once. At least ten counts were recorded for this clonotype. The CDR3 totals 14 residues. Germline loops: CDR1 SGHRS, CDR2 YFSETQ. The V end lost 4 bases, the J end lost 3 bases, and 10 bases lay between the germline ends.

This TCR derives from a human donor who donated a stem cell graft to a child with acute myeloid leukemia. The gene calls are TRBV5-1 and TRBJ2-2; tentatively, D is TRBD2 (6 bases). Here the sequenced sample was PBMCs from the stem cell graft donor, taken from the stem cell graft. The CDR3 loop is CASSRRRDTGELFF. The CDR3 nucleotides are TGCGCCAGCAGCCGGCGGAGGGACACCGGGGAGCTGTTTTTT. Full variable domain (remainder filled in from reference TRBV5-1 and TRBJ2-2): KAGVTQTPRYLIKTRGQQVTLSCSPISGHRSVSWYQQTPGQGLQFLFEYFSETQRNKGNFPGRFSGRQFSNSRSEMNVSTLELGDSALYLCASSRRRDTGELFFGEGSRLTVL.